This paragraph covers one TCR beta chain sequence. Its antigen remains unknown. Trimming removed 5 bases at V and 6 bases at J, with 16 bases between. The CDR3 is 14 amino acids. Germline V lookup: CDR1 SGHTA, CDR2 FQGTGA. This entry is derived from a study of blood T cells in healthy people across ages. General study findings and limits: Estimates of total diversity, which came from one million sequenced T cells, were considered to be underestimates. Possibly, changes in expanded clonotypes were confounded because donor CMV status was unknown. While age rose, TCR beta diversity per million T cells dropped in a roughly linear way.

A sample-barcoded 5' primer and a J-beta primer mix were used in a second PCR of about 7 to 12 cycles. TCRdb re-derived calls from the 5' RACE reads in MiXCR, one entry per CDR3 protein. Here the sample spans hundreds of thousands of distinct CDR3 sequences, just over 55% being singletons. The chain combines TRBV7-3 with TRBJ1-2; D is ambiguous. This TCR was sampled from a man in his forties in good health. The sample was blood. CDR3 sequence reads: CASSLNDGLNGYTF. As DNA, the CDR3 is TGTGCCAGCAGCCTAAACGACGGACTAAATGGCTACACCTTC. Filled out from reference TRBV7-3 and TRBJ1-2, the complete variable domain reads GAGVSQTPSNKVTEKGKYVELRCDPISGHTALYWYRQSLGQGPEFLIYFQGTGAADDSGLPNDRFFAVRPEGSVSTLKIQRTERGDSAVYLCASSLNDGLNGYTFGSGTRLTVV.